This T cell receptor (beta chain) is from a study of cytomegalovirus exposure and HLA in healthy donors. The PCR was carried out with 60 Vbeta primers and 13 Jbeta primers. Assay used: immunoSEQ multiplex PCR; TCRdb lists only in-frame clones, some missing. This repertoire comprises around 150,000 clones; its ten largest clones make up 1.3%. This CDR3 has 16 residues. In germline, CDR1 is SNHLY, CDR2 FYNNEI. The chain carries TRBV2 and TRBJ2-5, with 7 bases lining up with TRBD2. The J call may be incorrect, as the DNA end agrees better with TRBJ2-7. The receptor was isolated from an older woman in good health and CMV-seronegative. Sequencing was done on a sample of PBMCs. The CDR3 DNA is TGTGCCAGCAGTGCTTTGGGACGGGGGGAAACCTACGAGCAGTACTTC. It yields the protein CASSALGRGETYEQYF.